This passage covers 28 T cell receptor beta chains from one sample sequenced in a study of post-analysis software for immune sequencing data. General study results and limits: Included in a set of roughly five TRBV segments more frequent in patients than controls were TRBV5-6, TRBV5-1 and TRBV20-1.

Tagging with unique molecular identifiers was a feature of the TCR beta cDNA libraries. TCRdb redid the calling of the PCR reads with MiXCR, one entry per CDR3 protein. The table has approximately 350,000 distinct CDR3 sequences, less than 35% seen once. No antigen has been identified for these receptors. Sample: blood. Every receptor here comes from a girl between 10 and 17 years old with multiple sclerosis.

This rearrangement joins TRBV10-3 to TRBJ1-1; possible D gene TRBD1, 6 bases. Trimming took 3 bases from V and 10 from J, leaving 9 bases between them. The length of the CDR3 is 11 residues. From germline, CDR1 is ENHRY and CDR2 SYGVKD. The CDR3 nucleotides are TGTGCCATCAGTGATGGCAGGGGAGCTTTCTTT. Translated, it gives CAISDGRGAFF.

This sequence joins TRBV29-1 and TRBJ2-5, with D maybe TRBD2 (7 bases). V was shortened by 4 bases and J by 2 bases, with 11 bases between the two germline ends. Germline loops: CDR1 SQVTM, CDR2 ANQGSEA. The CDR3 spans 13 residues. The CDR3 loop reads CSVVGGAQETQYF. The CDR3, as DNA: TGCAGCGTTGTTGGGGGGGCGCAAGAGACCCAGTACTTC.

CDR3 region: CASSSWTGLRLSTDTQYF. CDR3 DNA: TGTGCCAGCAGTTCCTGGACAGGGCTCCGTTTAAGCACAGATACGCAGTATTTT. V gene TRBV6-2 or TRBV6-3 combines with J gene TRBJ2-3; 8 nucleotides align to TRBD1. J lost 0 bases, V lost 4 bases, and 12 bases had no gene match. CDR1 and CDR2 (germline): MNHEY, SVGEGT. CDR3 length: 18 amino acids.

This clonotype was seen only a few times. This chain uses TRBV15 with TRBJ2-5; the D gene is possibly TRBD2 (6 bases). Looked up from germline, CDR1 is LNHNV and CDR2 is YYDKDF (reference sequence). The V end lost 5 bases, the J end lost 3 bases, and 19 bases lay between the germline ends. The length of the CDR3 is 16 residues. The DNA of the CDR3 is TGTGCCACCAGCGGTCGACGTTGGAGGGGTGAAGAGACCCAGTACTTC. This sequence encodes CATSGRRWRGEETQYF.

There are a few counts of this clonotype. This CDR3 reads CSAPPEWGQGTEQYF. For the CDR3, the DNA is TGCAGTGCTCCCCCTGAGTGGGGCCAAGGGACCGAGCAGTACTTC. This chain joins TRBV20-1 and TRBJ2-7; TRBD1 or TRBD2 may be the D gene (5 bases each). CDR1 and CDR2 from the germline V gene are DFQATT and SNEGSKA (reference sequence). The CDR3 loop spans 15 amino acids. Trimming pared 5 bases from V and 6 bases from J, leaving 23 bases between.

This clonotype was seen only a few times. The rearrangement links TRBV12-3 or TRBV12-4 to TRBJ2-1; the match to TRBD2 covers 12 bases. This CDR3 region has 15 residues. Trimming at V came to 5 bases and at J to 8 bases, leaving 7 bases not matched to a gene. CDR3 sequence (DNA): TGTGCCAGCAGTCCTAGCGGGGGGGCCTTCTATGAGCAGTTCTTC. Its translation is CASSPSGGAFYEQFF.

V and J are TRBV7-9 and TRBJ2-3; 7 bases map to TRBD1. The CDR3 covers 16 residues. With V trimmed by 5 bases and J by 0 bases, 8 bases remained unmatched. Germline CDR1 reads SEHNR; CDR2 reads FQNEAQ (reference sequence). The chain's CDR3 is CASSRGQIASTDTQYF. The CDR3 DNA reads TGTGCCAGCAGCCGGGGACAGATTGCTAGCACAGATACGCAGTATTTT.

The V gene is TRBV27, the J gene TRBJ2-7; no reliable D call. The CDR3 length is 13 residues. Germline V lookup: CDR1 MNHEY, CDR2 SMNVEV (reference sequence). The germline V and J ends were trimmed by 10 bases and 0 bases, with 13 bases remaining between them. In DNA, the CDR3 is TGTGCCACCTCAGACGGAAACTCCTACGAGCAGTACTTC. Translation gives CATSDGNSYEQYF.

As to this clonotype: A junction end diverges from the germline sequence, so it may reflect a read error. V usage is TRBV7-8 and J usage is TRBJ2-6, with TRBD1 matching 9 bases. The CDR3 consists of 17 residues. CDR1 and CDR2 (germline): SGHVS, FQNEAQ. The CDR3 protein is CASSPTGGGSGANVRTF. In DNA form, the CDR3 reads TGTGCCAGCAGCCCGACAGGGGGAGGCTCTGGGGCCAACGTCCGGACTTTC.

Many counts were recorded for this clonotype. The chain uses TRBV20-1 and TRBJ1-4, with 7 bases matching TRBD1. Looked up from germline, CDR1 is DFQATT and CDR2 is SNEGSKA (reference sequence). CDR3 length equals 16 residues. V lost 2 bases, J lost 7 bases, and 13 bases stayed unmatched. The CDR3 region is CSARPIDREVGEKLFF. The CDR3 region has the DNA TGCAGTGCTAGACCTATAGACAGGGAAGTTGGTGAAAAACTGTTTTTT.

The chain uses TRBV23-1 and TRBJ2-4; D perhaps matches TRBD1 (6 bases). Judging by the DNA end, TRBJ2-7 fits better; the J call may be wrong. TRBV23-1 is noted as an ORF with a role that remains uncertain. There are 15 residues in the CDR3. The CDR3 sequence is CASSHEGDNTYEQYF. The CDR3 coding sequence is TGCGCCAGCAGTCATGAGGGGGACAATACCTACGAGCAGTACTTC.

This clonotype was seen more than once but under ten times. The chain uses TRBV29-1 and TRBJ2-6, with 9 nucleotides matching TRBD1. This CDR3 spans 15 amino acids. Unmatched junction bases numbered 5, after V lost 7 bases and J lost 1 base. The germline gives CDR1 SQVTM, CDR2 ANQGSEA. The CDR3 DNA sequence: TGCAGCGCACGGACAGGGGTGTCTGGGGCCAACGTCCTGACTTTC. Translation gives CSARTGVSGANVLTF.

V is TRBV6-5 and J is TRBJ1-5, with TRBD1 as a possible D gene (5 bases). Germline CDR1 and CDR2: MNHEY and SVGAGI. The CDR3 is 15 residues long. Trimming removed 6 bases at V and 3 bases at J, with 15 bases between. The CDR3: CASSTYGGDNQPQHF. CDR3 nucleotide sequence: TGTGCCAGCAGCACTTACGGAGGGGACAATCAGCCCCAGCATTTT.

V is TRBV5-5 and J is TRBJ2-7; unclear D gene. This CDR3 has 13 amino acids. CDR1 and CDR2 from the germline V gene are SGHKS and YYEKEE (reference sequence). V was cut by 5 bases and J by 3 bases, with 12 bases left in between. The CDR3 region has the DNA TGTGCCAGCAGAACTCCGGTGGGCTACGAGCAGTACTTC. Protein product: CASRTPVGYEQYF.

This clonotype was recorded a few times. For the CDR3, the DNA is TGTGCCAGCAGCCAAGGTGATGCGACCCAGTACTTC. It encodes CASSQGDATQYF. This chain joins TRBV4-2 and TRBJ2-5; the D is unclear. This CDR3 comprises 12 residues. V was shortened by 1 base and J by 7 bases, with 7 bases between the two germline ends. Germline loops: CDR1 LGHNA, CDR2 YNFKEQ.

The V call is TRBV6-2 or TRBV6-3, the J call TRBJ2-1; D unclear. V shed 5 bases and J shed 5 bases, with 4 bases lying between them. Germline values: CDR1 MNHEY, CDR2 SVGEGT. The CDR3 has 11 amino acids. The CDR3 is CASSPDNEQFF. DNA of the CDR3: TGTGCCAGCAGTCCGGACAATGAGCAGTTCTTC.

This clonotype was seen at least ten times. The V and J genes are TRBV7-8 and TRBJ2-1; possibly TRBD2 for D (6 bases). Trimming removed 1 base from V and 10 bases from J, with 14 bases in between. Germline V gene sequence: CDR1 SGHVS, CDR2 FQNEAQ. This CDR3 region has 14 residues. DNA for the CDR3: TGTGCCAGCAGCTTAGGGGACTGGGGCGGCGAGCAGTTCTTC. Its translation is CASSLGDWGGEQFF.

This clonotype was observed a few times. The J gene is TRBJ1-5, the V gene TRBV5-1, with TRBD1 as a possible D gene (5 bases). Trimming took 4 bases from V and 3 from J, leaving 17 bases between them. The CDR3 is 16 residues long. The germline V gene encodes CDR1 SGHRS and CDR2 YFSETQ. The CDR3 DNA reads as TGCGCCAGCAGCATGGGTCCGGGGGGTACCAATCAGCCCCAGCATTTT. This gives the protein CASSMGPGGTNQPQHF.

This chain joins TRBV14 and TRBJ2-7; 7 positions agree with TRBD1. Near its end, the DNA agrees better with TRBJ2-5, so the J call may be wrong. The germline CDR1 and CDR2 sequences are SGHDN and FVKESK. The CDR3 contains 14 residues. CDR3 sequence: CASYCWDSEETQYF. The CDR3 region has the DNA TGTGCCAGCTATTGCTGGGACAGTGAAGAGACCCAGTACTTC.

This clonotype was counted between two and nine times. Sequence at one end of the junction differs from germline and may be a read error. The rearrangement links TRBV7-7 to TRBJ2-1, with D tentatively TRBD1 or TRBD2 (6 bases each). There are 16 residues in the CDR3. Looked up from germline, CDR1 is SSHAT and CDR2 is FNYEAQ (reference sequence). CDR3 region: CASSLGGGPRENEQFF. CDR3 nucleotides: TGTGCTAGCAGCCTAGGTGGGGGGCCCCGGGAGAATGAGCAGTTCTTC.

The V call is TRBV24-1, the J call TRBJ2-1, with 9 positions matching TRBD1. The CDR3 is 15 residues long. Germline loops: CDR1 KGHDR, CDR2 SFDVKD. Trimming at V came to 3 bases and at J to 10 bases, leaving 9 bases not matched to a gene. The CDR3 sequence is CATSDPGQGREEQFF. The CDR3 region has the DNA TGTGCCACCAGTGATCCGGGACAGGGACGAGAAGAGCAGTTCTTC.

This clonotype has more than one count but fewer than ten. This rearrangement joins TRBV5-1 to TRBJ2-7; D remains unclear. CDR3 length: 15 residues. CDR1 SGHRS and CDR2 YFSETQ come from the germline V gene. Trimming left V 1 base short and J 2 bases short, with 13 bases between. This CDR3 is CASSLSAGSPYEQYF. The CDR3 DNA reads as TGCGCCAGCAGCTTGAGTGCTGGCTCCCCCTACGAGCAGTACTTC.

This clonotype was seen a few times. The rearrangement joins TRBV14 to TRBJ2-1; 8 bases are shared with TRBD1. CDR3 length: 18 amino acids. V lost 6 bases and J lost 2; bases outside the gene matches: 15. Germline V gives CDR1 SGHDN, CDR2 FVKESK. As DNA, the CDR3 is TGTGCCAGCAGTCCAATCCGATGGGACAGGAGAACCTACAATGAGCAGTTCTTC. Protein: CASSPIRWDRRTYNEQFF.

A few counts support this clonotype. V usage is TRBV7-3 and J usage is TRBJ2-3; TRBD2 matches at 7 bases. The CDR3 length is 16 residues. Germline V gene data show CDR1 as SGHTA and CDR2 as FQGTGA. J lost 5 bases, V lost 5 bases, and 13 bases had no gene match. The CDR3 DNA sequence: TGTGCCAGCAGCCCTAATTCGGGACTAAACGGAGATACGCAGTATTTT. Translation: CASSPNSGLNGDTQYF. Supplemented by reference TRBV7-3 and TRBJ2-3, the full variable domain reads GAGVSQTPSNKVTEKGKYVELRCDPISGHTALYWYRQSLGQGPEFLIYFQGTGAADDSGLPNDRFFAVRPEGSVSTLKIQRTERGDSAVYLCASSPNSGLNGDTQYFGPGTRLTVL.

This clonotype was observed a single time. The CDR3 region is CASSHLTGTGTYTQYF. The CDR3 DNA is TGCGCCAGCAGCCACCTTACCGGGACAGGGACCTATACGCAGTATTTT. The chain uses TRBV4-1 and TRBJ2-3; 9 bases align to TRBD1. The CDR3 is made up of 16 amino acids. CDR1 and CDR2 from the germline V gene are MGHRA and YSYEKL. V was pared by 3 bases and J by 7 bases, with 11 bases of the junction left unmatched.

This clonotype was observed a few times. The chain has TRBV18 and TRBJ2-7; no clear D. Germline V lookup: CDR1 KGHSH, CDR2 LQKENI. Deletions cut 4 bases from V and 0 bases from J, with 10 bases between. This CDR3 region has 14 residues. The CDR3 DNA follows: TGTGCCAGCTCACGGGGTTCGAGCTCCTACGAGCAGTACTTC. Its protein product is CASSRGSSSYEQYF.

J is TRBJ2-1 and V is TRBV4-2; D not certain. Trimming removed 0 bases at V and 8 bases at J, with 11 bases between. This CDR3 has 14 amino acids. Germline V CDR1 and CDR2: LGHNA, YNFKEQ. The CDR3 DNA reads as TGTGCCAGCAGCCAAGACGTCAGAGGCGATGAGCAGTTCTTC. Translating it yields CASSQDVRGDEQFF.

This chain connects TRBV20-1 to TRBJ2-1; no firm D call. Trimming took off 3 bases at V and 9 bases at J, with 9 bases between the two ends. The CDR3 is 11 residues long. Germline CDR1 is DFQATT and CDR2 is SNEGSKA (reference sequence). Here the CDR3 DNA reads TGCAGTGCTAGTCGCGCGTTTGAGCAGTTCTTC. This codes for CSASRAFEQFF.